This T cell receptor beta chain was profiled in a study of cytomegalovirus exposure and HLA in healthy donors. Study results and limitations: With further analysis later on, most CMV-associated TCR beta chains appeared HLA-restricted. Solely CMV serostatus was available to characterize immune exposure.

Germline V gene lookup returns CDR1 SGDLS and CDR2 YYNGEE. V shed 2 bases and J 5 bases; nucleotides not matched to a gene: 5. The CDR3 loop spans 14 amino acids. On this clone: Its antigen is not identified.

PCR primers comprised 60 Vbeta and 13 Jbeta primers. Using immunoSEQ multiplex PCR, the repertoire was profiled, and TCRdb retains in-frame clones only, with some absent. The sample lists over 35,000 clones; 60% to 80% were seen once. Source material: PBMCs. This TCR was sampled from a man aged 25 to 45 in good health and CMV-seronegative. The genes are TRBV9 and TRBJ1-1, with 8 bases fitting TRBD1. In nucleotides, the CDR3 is TGTGCCAGCAGCGTTCAGGGGGCAGGTACTGAAGCTTTCTTT. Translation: CASSVQGAGTEAFF.